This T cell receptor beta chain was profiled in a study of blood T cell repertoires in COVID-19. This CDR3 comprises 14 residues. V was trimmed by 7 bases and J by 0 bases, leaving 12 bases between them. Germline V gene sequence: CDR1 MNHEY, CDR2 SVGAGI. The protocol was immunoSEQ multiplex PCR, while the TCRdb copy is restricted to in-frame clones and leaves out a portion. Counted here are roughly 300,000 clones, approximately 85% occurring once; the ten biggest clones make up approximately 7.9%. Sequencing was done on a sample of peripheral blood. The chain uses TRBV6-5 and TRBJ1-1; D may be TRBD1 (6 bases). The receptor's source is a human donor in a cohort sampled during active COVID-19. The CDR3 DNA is TGTGCCAGCACCCTAGACAGGATGAACACTGAAGCTTTCTTT. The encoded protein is CASTLDRMNTEAFF.